This TCR beta chain was recovered during a study of Ad26.COV2.S vaccination and SARS-CoV-2 variants (dated by TCRdb to the early 2020s). For the wider study: Vaccine-arm donors came from COV1001, a multicentre, randomized, double-blind, placebo-controlled phase I-IIa trial of Ad26.COV2.S in healthy adults. Ad26.COV2.S was administered intramuscularly at 5 x 10^10 or 1 x 10^11 viral particles, either as a single shot or as two shots given 56 days apart. The specificity and breadth of SARS-CoV-2-reactive T cell receptors after Ad26.COV2.S vaccination were assessed by TCRbeta repertoire sequencing. The TCR-sequenced set comprised approximately 30 samples: approximately 19 Ad26.COV2.S vaccine recipients, 5 placebo recipients and 8 SARS-CoV-2 convalescent individuals. Trial participants were randomized into five groups of five, in which low-dose or high-dose Ad26.COV2.S was given once or twice, or placebo was given on both occasions. Blinding of investigators to trial group allocation was maintained during experiments and outcome assessment.

As for this clone: The antigen this receptor binds is unknown. No much larger clonotype is one base removed from it; base qualities were not supplied.

The immunoSEQ Assay was used to sequence TCRbeta CDR3 regions. After extraction, genomic DNA underwent amplification by bias-controlled multiplex PCR, followed by high-throughput sequencing. In the authors' own workflow: To quantify the absolute abundance of every unique TCRbeta CDR3 region, sequences were collapsed and filtered. T cell fraction was estimated by normalization of TCRbeta template counts to usable DNA, with usable DNA being measured through amplification of reference genes present in all nucleated cells. Repertoire TCRs were annotated as SARS-CoV-2-specific when V gene, CDR3 amino acid sequence and J gene were exactly matched to a known reactive TCR set. The reference SARS-CoV-2 TCR set was derived from MIRA and filtered for enrichment in COVID-19-positive ImmuneCODE repertoires, a step that removed public or cross-reactive TCRs. Using the MIRA antigens, annotated TCRs were further analysed by specific ORF or by position within an ORF. Depth was the summed frequency of annotated unique rearrangements, while breadth was defined as annotated unique rearrangements over total unique productive rearrangements. Two-sided Wilcoxon rank-sum tests were applied when comparing TCR breadth between groups. Not all clones reach the TCRdb copy of this immuneACCESS table, which keeps in-frame sequences only. Checked studies attribute under half of the gap to unresolved V genes and leave the rest unexplained. That table is the source of V, J and clone size, and D and trimming were worked out from the DNA. This sample comprises about 400,000 clones, 92% of them detected only once. The ten largest make up under 2% of the sample.

The CDR3 covers 14 residues, taking in both the cysteine and the phenylalanine. The only DNA kept is the CDR3, 42 bases in frame from the first base. V has 4 bases trimmed and J has 4 bases trimmed; junction bases matching no gene number 6. The germline V gene (reference sequence) provides CDR1 SGHKS and CDR2 YYEKEE. Study-wide conclusions, independent of this receptor: After vaccination, spike-specific CD8+ and CD4+ T cell responses were reported to show substantial breadth. The authors noted that the TCR breadth and depth analyses may have underestimated total T cell responses. Ad26.COV2.S recipients had higher spike-specific TCR breadth than placebo recipients (P = 0.0014). Comparing responses between vaccine doses or regimens was not something the study was powered to do. Vaccine and placebo recipients had comparable non-spike TCR breadth, which fits with the vaccine containing only spike.

The sample's treatment or condition, from its label and the paper: around 19 received Ad26.COV2.S at low or high dose, single or two shots; several received placebo; per-sample allocation not given. Repertoires of vaccine and placebo recipients were sequenced from samples collected on day 63 after the first injection. In Cohort 1b, more than 20 adults aged 18-55 years were enrolled at a single site in Boston, USA, between 29 July and 7 August 2020. Ad26.COV2.S was a replication-incompetent adenovirus type 26 vector expressing a prefusion-stabilized SARS-CoV-2 spike protein from the original Wuhan strain.

The sample in question was peripheral blood, obtained in a trial of Ad26.COV2.S vaccine versus placebo. The clonotype was recovered from a person aged 18 to 59 who received the Ad26.COV2.S COVID-19 vaccine or a placebo. The rearranged chain carries TRBV5-5 and TRBJ1-1; 8 middle bases align to TRBD1. The CDR3 protein is CASSPGQGGTEAFF. The sequenced DNA is TGTGCCAGCAGCCCCGGACAGGGAGGCACTGAAGCTTTCTTT.